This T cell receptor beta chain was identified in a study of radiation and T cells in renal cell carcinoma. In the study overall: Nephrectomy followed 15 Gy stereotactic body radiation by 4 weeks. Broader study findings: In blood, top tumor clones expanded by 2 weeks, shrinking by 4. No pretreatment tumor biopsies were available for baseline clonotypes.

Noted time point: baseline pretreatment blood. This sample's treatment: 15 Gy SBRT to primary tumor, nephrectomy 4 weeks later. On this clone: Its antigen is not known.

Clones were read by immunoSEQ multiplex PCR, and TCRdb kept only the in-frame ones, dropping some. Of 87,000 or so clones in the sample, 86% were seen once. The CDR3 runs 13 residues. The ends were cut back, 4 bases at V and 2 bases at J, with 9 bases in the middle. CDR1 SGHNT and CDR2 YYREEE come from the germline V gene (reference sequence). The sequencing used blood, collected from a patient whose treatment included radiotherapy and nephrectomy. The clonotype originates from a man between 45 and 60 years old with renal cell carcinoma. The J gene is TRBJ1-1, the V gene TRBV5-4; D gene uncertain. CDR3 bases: TGTGCCAGCAGCACGGGGTTAAACACTGAAGCTTTCTTT. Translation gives CASSTGLNTEAFF.